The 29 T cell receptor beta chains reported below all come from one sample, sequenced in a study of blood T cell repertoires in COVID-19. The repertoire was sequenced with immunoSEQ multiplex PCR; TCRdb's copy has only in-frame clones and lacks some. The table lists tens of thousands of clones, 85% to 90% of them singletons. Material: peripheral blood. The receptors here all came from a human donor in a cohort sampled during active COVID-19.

The DNA for the CDR3 is TGTGCCAGCAGTTTACAGGGGGGCTCGGCTTTCTTT. It yields the protein CASSLQGGSAFF. The chain employs TRBV12-3 or TRBV12-4 and TRBJ1-1; 7 bases are a match to TRBD1. This CDR3 region has 12 residues. V lost 2 bases and J lost 11; bases outside the gene matches: 5.

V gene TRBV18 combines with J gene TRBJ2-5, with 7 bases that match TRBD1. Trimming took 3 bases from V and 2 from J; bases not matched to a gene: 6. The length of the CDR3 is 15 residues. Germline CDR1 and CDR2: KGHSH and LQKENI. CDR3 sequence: CASSPMTGRQETQYF. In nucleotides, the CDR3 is TGTGCCAGCTCACCCATGACAGGGAGACAAGAGACCCAGTACTTC.

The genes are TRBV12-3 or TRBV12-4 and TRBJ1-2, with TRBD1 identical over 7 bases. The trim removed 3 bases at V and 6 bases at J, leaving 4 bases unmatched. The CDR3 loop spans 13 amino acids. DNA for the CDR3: TGTGCCAGCAGTTTTACAGGGGTGGATGGCTACACCTTC. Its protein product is CASSFTGVDGYTF.

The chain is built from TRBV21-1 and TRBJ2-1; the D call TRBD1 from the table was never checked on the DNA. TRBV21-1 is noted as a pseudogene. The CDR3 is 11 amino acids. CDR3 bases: TGTGCCAGCAGGGGACAGGATGAGCAGTTCTTC. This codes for CASRGQDEQFF.

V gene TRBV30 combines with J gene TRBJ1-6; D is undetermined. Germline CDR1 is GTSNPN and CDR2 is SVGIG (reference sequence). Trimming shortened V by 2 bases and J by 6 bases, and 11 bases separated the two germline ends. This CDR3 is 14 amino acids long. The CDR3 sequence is CAWSSRSINSPLHF. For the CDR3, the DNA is TGTGCCTGGAGTAGTCGGTCCATTAATTCACCCCTCCACTTT.

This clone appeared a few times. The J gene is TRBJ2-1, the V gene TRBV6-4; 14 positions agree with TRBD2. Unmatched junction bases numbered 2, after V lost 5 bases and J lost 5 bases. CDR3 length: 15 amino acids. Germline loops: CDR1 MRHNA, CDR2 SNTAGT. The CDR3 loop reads CASSRGLAGDNEQFF. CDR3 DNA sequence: TGTGCCAGCAGTCGGGGACTAGCGGGAGACAATGAGCAGTTCTTC.

CDR3 region: CASSQFGSGWGDNSPLHF. CDR3 nucleotides: TGCGCCAGCAGCCAATTTGGGTCAGGATGGGGGGATAATTCACCCCTCCACTTT. The chain recombines TRBV4-1 with TRBJ1-6, with D possibly TRBD1 on 5 matching bases. The V end was cut by 2 bases, the J end by 5 bases, with 19 bases between. This CDR3 region has 18 residues. Germline CDR1 is MGHRA and CDR2 is YSYEKL.

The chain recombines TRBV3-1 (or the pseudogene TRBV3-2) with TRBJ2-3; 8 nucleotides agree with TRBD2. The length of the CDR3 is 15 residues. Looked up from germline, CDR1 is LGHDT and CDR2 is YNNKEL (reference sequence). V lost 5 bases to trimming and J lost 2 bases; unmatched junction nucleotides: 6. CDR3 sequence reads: CASSSGGGPTDTQYF. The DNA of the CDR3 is TGTGCCAGCAGCTCCGGGGGGGGGCCCACAGATACGCAGTATTTT.

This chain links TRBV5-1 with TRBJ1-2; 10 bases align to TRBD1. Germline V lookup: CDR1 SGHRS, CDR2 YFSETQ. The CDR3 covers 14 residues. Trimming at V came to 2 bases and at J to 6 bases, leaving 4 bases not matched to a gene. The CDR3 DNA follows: TGCGCCAGCAGCTTTGATGGACAGGGGGATGGCTACACCTTC. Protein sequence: CASSFDGQGDGYTF.

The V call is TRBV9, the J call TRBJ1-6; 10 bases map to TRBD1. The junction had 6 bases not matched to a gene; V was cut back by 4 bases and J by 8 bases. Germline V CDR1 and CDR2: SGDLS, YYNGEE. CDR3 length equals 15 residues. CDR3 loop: CASSLGQGIDSPLHF. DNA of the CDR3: TGTGCCAGCAGCTTGGGACAGGGGATTGATTCACCCCTCCACTTT. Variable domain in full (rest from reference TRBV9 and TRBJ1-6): DSGVTQTPKHLITATGQRVTLRCSPRSGDLSVYWYQQSLDQGLQFLIQYYNGEERAKGNILERFSAQQFPDLHSELNLSSLELGDSALYFCASSLGQGIDSPLHFGNGTRLTVT.

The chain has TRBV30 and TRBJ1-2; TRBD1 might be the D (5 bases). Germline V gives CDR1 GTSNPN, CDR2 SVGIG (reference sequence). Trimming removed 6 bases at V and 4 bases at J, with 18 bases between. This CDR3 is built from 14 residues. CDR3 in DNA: TGTGCCTGCTCGGGCGGCAGGGTGGGCTATGGCTACACCTTC. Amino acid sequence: CACSGGRVGYGYTF.

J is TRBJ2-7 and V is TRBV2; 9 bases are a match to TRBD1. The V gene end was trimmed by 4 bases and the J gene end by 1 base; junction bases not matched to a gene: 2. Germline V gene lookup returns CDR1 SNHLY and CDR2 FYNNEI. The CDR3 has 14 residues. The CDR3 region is CASSVDRGSYEQYF. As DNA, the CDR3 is TGTGCCAGCAGTGTTGACAGGGGGTCCTACGAGCAGTACTTC.

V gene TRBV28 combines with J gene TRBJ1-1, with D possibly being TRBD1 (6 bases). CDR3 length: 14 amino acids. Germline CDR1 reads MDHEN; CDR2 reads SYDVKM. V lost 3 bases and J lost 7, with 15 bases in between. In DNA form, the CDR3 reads TGTGCCAGCAGTTTCTCCGGGGGGCGGAATGAAGCTTTCTTT. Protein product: CASSFSGGRNEAFF. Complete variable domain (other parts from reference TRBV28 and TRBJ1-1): DVKVTQSSRYLVKRTGEKVFLECVQDMDHENMFWYRQDPGLGLRLIYFSYDVKMKEKGDIPEGYSVSREKKERFSLILESASTNQTSMYLCASSFSGGRNEAFFGQGTRLTVV.

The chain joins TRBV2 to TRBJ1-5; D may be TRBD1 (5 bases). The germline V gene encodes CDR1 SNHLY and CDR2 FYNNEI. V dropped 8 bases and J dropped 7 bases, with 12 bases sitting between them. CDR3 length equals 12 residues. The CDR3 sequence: CASAAGRQPQHF. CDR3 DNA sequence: TGTGCCAGCGCGGCAGGGAGGCAGCCCCAGCATTTT.

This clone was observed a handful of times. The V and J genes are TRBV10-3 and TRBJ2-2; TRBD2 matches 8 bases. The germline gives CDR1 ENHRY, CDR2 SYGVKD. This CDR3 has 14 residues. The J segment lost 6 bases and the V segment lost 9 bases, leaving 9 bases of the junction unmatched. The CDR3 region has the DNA TGTGCCATTTCCCCCGGGGGGGAAGCCGGGGAGCTGTTTTTT. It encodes CAISPGGEAGELFF.

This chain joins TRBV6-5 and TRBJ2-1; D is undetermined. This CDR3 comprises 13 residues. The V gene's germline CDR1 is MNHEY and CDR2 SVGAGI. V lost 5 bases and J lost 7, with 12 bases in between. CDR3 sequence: CASSPRNGNEQFF. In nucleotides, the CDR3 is TGTGCCAGCAGTCCCAGAAACGGGAATGAGCAGTTCTTC.

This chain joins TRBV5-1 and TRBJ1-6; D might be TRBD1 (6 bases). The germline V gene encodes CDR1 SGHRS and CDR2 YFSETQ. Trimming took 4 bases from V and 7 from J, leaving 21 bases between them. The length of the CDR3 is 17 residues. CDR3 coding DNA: TGCGCCAGCAGCCTTAAACGAGACAGGTGGGAAAATTCACCCCTCCACTTT. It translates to CASSLKRDRWENSPLHF.

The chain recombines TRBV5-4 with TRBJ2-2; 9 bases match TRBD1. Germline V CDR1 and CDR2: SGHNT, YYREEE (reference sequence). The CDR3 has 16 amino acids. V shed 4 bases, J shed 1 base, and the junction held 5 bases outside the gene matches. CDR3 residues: CASSLPGQGNTGELFF. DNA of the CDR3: TGTGCCAGCAGCCTCCCGGGACAGGGGAACACCGGGGAGCTGTTTTTT. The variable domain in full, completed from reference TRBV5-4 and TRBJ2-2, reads ETGVTQSPTHLIKTRGQQVTLRCSSQSGHNTVSWYQQALGQGPQFIFQYYREEENGRGNFPPRFSGLQFPNYSSELNVNALELDDSALYLCASSLPGQGNTGELFFGEGSRLTVL.

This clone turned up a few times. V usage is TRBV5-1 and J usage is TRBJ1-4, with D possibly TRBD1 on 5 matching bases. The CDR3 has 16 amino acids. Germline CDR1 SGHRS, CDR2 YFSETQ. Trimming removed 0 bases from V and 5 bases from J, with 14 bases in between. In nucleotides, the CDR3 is TGCGCCAGCAGCTTGGGACCGGACATTCTAAATGAAAAACTGTTTTTT. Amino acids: CASSLGPDILNEKLFF. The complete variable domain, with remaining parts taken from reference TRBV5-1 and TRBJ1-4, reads KAGVTQTPRYLIKTRGQQVTLSCSPISGHRSVSWYQQTPGQGLQFLFEYFSETQRNKGNFPGRFSGRQFSNSRSEMNVSTLELGDSALYLCASSLGPDILNEKLFFGSGTQLSVL.

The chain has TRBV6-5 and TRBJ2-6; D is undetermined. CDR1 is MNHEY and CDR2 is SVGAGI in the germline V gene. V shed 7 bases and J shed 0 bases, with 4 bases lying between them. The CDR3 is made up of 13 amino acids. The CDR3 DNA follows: TGTGCCAGCATCCTCTCTGGGGCCAACGTCCTGACTTTC. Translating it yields CASILSGANVLTF.

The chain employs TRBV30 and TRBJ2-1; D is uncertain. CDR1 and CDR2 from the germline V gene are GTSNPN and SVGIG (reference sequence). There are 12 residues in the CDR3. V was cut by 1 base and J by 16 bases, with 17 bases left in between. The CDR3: CAWSDLSLVYFF. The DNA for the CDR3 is TGTGCCTGGAGTGACTTAAGTTTGGTTTATTTCTTC.

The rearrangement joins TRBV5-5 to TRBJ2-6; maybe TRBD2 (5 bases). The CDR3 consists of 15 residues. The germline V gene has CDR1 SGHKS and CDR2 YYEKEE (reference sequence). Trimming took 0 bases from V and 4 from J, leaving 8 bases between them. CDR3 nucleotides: TGTGCCAGCAGCTTGGGAGGGTCCGGGGCCAACGTCCTGACTTTC. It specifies CASSLGGSGANVLTF. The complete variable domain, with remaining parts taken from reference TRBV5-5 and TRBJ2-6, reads DAGVTQSPTHLIKTRGQQVTLRCSPISGHKSVSWYQQVLGQGPQFIFQYYEKEERGRGNFPDRFSARQFPNYSSELNVNALLLGDSALYLCASSLGGSGANVLTFGAGSRLTVL.

The CDR3: CASSLVGTGYVEQYF. The DNA of the CDR3 is TGTGCCAGCAGCTTGGTCGGGACAGGGTATGTAGAGCAGTACTTC. The gene calls are TRBV5-4 and TRBJ2-7; 9 bases line up with TRBD1. Germline CDR1 is SGHNT and CDR2 is YYREEE (reference sequence). V was pared by 0 bases and J by 7 bases, with 8 bases of the junction left unmatched. This CDR3 has 15 amino acids.

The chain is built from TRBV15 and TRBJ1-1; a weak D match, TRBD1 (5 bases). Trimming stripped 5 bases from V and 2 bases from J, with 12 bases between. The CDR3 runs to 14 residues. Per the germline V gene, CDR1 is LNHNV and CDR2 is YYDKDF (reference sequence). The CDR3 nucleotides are TGTGCCACCAGCCGCCCAGGGCCCAACACTGAAGCTTTCTTT. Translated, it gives CATSRPGPNTEAFF.

In DNA, the CDR3 is TGTGCCAGCAGGCAGACAGTCCTAAGCTACGAGCAGTACTTC. Amino acid sequence: CASRQTVLSYEQYF. The rearrangement uses TRBV2 and TRBJ2-7; a weak D match, TRBD1 (5 bases). This CDR3 is 14 amino acids long. The V gene lost 6 bases and the J gene lost 3 bases, with 15 bases spanning the gap. Germline V gene sequence: CDR1 SNHLY, CDR2 FYNNEI.

DNA of the CDR3: TGTGCCAGCAGTCCATTCAATGAGCAGTTCTTC. It codes for CASSPFNEQFF. This chain connects TRBV2 to TRBJ2-1, with no clear D. Germline V gene sequence: CDR1 SNHLY, CDR2 FYNNEI. The CDR3 extends over 11 amino acids. The V gene lost 5 bases and the J gene lost 6 bases, with 5 bases spanning the gap.

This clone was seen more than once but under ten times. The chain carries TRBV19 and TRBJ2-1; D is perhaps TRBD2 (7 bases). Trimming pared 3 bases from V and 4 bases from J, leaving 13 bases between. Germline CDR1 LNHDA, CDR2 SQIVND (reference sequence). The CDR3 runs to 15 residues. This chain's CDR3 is CASSIRRGQYNEQFF. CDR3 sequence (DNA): TGTGCCAGTAGTATTAGGCGGGGGCAGTACAATGAGCAGTTCTTC.

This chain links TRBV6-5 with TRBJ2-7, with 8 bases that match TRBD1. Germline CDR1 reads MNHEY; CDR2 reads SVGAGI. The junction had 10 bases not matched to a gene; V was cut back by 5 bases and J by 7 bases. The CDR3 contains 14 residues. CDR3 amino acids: CASSNNQGAGEQYF. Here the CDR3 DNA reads TGTGCCAGCAGTAACAATCAGGGGGCGGGTGAGCAGTACTTC.

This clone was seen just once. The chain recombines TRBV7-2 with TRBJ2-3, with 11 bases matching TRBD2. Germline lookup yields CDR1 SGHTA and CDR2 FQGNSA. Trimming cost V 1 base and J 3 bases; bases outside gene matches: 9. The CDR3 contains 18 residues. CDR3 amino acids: CASSLGTSGSVITDTQYF. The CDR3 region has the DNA TGTGCCAGCAGCTTAGGAACTAGCGGGAGTGTTATTACAGATACGCAGTATTTT.